This TCR beta chain was sequenced during a study of blood T cells in healthy people across ages. A J-beta primer mix and a sample-barcoded 5' primer were used in a second PCR of roughly 6 to 11 cycles. In TCRdb, the 5' RACE reads were re-called with MiXCR into one record per CDR3 protein. The sample comprises more than 800,000 distinct CDR3 sequences, around 45% of which are singletons, and about 19% rests with the top ten. This clonotype was detected only a few times. The V end lost 1 base, the J end lost 2 bases, and 8 bases lay between the germline ends. The CDR3 totals 14 residues. The germline V gene has CDR1 MGHRA and CDR2 YSYEKL.

V and J are TRBV4-1 and TRBJ1-2; weak D call: TRBD1 (5 bases). The source of this sequence is a woman aged 60-75 years in good health. Sequencing used blood. The chain's CDR3 is CASSQAGTNYGYTF. CDR3 nucleotides: TGCGCCAGCAGCCAAGCGGGGACGAACTATGGCTACACCTTC.